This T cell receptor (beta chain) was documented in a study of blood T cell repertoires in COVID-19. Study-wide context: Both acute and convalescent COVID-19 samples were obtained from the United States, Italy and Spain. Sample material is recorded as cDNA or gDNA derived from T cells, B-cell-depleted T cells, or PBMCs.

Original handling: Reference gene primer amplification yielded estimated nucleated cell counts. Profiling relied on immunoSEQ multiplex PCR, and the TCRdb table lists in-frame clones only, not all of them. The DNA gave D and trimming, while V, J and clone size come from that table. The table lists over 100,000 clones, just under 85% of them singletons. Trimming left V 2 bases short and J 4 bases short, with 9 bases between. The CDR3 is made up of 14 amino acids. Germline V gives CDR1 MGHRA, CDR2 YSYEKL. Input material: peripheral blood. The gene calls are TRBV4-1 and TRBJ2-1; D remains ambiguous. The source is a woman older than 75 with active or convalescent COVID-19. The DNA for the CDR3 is TGCGCCAGCAGCCAACCCAATACTTACAATGAGCAGTTCTTC. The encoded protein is CASSQPNTYNEQFF.